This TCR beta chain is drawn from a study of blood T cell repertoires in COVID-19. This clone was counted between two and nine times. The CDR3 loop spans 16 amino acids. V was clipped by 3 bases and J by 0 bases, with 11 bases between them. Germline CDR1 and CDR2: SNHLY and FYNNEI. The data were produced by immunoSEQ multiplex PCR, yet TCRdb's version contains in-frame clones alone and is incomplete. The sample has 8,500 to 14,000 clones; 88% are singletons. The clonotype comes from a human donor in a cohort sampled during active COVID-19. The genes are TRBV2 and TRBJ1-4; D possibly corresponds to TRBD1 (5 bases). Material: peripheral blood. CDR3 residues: CASSEARVTTNEKLFF. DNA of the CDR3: TGTGCCAGCAGTGAGGCCAGGGTGACAACTAATGAAAAACTGTTTTTT.